This TCR beta chain was observed in a study of OX40 agonist ivuxolimab in advanced cancers. About the full investigation: Ivuxolimab, which targeted the costimulatory receptor OX40 (CD134), was an agonistic, fully human IgG2 monoclonal antibody. Partial responses were achieved by three dose-escalation patients, of whom one had hepatocellular carcinoma and two had cutaneous melanoma. Peripheral TCRbeta sequencing aimed to test whether ivuxolimab altered TCR sequence diversity and caused clonal T-cell expansion. A male proportion of about 79% and a mean age of roughly 58 years, ranging from roughly 23 to 85, were recorded for the dose-escalation cohort. Among the roughly 52 dose-escalation patients, roughly 20 had hepatocellular carcinoma, around 15 melanoma, 9 renal cell carcinoma and 9 head and neck cancer. Intravenous ivuxolimab was administered to patients every 2 weeks at six dose levels: 0.01, 0.1, 0.3, 1.5, 3 and 10 mg/kg. Patients were allowed to have had prior anti-PD-1, anti-PD-L1 or anti-CTLA-4 therapy, and roughly 40% of the dose-escalation patients had been treated with checkpoint inhibitors. The paper covers the monotherapy dose-escalation part of the phase I ivuxolimab trial, which included N = 52 patients.

Details on this clone: Its binding antigen is unknown. One base away there is no much larger clone; base qualities are not given.

Genomic DNA was extracted from sorted cells for sequencing of the TCRbeta CDR3 region. The immunoSEQ Assay was used for sequencing of TCRbeta CDR3 regions. In its TCRdb copy, this immuneACCESS table keeps in-frame sequences only and misses some clones. Where compared with another copy, unresolved V genes explain less than half of these, and the others have no known cause. The sample table contains 35,000 to 40,000 clones; only one count was recorded for about 80% of them. The ten largest clonotypes hold over 7.5% of the sample. Points the paper makes about the study in general: In partial responders in the 0.1-3.0 mg/kg groups, normalized peripheral clonal expansion was found to be among the lowest, especially among CD8+ T cells. After ivuxolimab, more expanded clones were found on average in CD8+ T cells than in CD4+ T cells. The antigen specificity of the peripheral T cells that underwent clonal expansion was not determined. Low levels of normalized T-cell clonal expansion were also seen in some nonresponding patients. At doses of 0.1 to 3.0 mg/kg, clonal expansion of both CD4+ and CD8+ T cells in blood was seen between baseline and week 6.

The trial excluded patients who had a history of autoimmune disease or were on systemic immunosuppression. Peripheral blood for TCR sequencing was drawn from every dose cohort at baseline, at cycle 4 day 1 and at cycle 7 day 1. The samples were drawn from a first-in-human, open-label, multicenter phase I dose-escalation trial of ivuxolimab. Adults with locally advanced or metastatic melanoma, renal cell, hepatocellular, or head and neck squamous cell carcinoma were enrolled in the trial. Before TCR sequencing, CD4+ T cells and CD8+ T cells from peripheral blood were sorted into separate populations. This sample comprised CD4+ or CD8+ T cells sorted from blood, obtained in a trial of the OX40 agonist ivuxolimab. The source is an adult with an advanced solid tumor such as melanoma, head and neck, liver or kidney cancer.

The CDR3 region has the sequence CASSRGVGNGYTF. DNA sequence: TGTGCCAGCAGCCGCGGGGTAGGAAACGGCTACACCTTC. This receptor chain uses TRBV28 and TRBJ1-2; the D gene assignment is ambiguous. The cysteine opens and the phenylalanine closes a CDR3 of 13 amino acids. Just the 39-base CDR3 DNA is kept, in frame starting at base 1. V sheds 6 bases and J sheds 8 bases, leaving 16 bases between their ends. CDR1 and CDR2 are drawn from the germline V gene: MDHEN, SYDVKM.